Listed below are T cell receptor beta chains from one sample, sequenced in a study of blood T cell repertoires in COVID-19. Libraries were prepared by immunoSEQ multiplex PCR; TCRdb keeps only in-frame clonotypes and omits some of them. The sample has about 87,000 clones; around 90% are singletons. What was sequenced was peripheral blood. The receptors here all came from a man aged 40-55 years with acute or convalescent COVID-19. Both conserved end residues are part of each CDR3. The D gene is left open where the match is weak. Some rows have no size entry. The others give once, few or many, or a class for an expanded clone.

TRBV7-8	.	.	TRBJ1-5	TGTGCCAGCAGCTTTCCGGGGTTTAATCAGCCCCAGCATTTT	CASSFPGFNQPQHF
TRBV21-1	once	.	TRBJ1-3	TGTGCCAGCAGCTGCGGACAGGAGAGCTCTGGAAACACCATATATTTT	CASSCGQESSGNTIYF
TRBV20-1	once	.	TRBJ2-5	TGCAGTGCTAGTGGACAGTGGAAGACCCAGTACTTC	CSASGQWKTQYF
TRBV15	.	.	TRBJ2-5	TGTGCCACCAGCAGAGATCCAGGGCCAGAGACCCAGTACTTC	CATSRDPGPETQYF
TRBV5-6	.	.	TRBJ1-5	TGTGCCAGCAGCTTGTACGCCTACCCTAATCAGCCCCAGCATTTT	CASSLYAYPNQPQHF
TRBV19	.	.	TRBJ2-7	TGTGCCAGTAGTCCCACGGCAGGTCGCGAGCAGTACTTC	CASSPTAGREQYF
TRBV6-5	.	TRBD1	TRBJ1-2	TGTGCCAGCAACCTAGAAGGACAGGCCAATGGCTACACCTTC	CASNLEGQANGYTF
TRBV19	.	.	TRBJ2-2	TGTGCCAGTAGTTCCAGGGGTATGGTCACCGGGGAGCTGTTTTTT	CASSSRGMVTGELFF
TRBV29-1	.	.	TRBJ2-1	TGCAGCGTTGAAGGGAGGGGACAGTACAATGAGCAGTTCTTC	CSVEGRGQYNEQFF
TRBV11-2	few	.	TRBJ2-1	TGTGCCAGCAGCTTAGGGTGGGGTAGCGGCTCCTACAATGAGCAGTTCTTC	CASSLGWGSGSYNEQFF
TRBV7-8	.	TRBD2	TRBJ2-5	TGTGCCAGCAGCTCAGCTAGCGGGGGCGAGACCCAGTACTTC	CASSSASGGETQYF
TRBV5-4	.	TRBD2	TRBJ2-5	TGTGCCAGCAGCTTGGTTGGTAGCGGGAAAAAAGAGACCCAGTACTTC	CASSLVGSGKKETQYF
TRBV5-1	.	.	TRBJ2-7	TGCGCCAGCAACCGGGACATGAGCTCCTACGAGCAGTACTTC	CASNRDMSSYEQYF
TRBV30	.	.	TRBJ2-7	TGTGCCTGGAGTGTAACCGGGCCAGGGCACTCCTACGAGCAGTACTTC	CAWSVTGPGHSYEQYF
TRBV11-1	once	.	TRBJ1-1	TGTGCCAGCAGCCTATCAGGGGTGGTGAACACTGAAGCTTTCTTT	CASSLSGVVNTEAFF
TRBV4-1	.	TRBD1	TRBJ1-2	TGCGCCAGCAGCCAAGAGACAGGGTCACACTATGGCTACACCTTC	CASSQETGSHYGYTF
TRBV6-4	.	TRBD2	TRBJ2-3	TGTGCCAGCAGTGACTCGGGGACTAGCGGGAGCCCAGATACGCAGTATTTT	CASSDSGTSGSPDTQYF
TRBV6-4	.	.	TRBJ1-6	TGTGCCAGCAGTGACTCGGCAGGGATCTCACCCCTCCACTTT	CASSDSAGISPLHF
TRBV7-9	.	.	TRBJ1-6	TGTGCCAGCAGCCCCTTTGGAGGACGGGTAAATAATTCACCCCTCCACTTT	CASSPFGGRVNNSPLHF
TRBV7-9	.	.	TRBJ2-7	TGTGCCAGCAGCCCAGGGGTACTCTCCTACGAGCAGTACTTC	CASSPGVLSYEQYF
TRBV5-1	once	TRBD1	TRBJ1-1	TGCGCCAGCAGCTTATCTACAGGGGGCGGAACTGAAGCTTTCTTT	CASSLSTGGGTEAFF
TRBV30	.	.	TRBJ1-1	TGTGCCTGGAGTCTCCCACGGACAGCCATGAACACTGAAGCTTTCTTT	CAWSLPRTAMNTEAFF
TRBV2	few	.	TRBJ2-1	TGTGCCAGCAGGGGTCGGGGCAGGGGCTCCCCCAATGAGCAGTTCTTC	CASRGRGRGSPNEQFF
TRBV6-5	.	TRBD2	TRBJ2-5	TGTGCCAGCGCTCCGGGACTAGAGGGGGAGACCCAGTACTTC	CASAPGLEGETQYF
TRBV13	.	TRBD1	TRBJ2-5	TGTGCCAGCAGCGGACCGGACAGGGGCTCCCAGCAAGAGACCCAGTACTTC	CASSGPDRGSQQETQYF
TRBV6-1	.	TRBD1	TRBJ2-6	TGTGCCAGCAGTGAAGGGACAGGGTACGTCCTGACTTTC	CASSEGTGYVLTF
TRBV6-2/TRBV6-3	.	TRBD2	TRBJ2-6	TGTGCCAGCAGTTCGGGACTAGCGGGGGCCTACTCTGGGGCCAACGTCCTGACTTTC	CASSSGLAGAYSGANVLTF
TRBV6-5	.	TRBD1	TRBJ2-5	TGTGCCAGCACGCAGGGGGTGGAGACCCAGTACTTC	CASTQGVETQYF
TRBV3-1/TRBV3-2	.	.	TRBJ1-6	TGTGCCAGCAGCCCCCAACAGGGCGCTTCACCCCTCCACTTT	CASSPQQGASPLHF
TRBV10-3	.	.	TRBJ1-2	TGTGCCATCAGCGTCGGACAGAACTTCTATGGCTACACCTTC	CAISVGQNFYGYTF
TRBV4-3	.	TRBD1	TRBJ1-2	TGCGCCAGCAGCCAAGATCCAACAGGGGGTGGGGGCTACACCTTC	CASSQDPTGGGGYTF
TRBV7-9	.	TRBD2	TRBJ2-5	TGTGCCAGCAGCTCGACTAGCGGGGCCCAAGAGACCCAGTACTTC	CASSSTSGAQETQYF
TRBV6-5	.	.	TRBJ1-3	TGTGCCAGCACCCTGGACTTTGGAAACACCATATATTTT	CASTLDFGNTIYF
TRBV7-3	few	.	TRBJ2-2	TGTGCCAGCAGCGCCGGGAGAACTGCCGGGGAGCTGTTTTTT	CASSAGRTAGELFF
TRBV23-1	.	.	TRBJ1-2	TGCGCCAGCAGCCTCGACGGGGGCTACACCTTC	CASSLDGGYTF
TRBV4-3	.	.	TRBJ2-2	TGCGCCAGCAGCCAACGCCCCCCGGGACAAACAGCTACCGGGGAGCTGTTTTTT	CASSQRPPGQTATGELFF
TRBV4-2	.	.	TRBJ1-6	TGTGCCAGCAGCCAAGATTCCCCAGGGAAATCACCCCTCCACTTT	CASSQDSPGKSPLHF